The clone carrying this T cell receptor beta chain has just a few counts. Antigen: not known. Reverse transcribing all isolated RNA meant expressed TCRB transcripts were sequenced. TCRdb keeps only in-frame clones here, not all; method: immunoSEQ multiplex PCR. The sample carries almost 350,000 clones, 8% recorded once. The data were taken from a study of beta chain features in type 1 diabetes. Sampling consisted of one heparinised blood draw per donor, averaging approximately 120 mL. Each of the sorted populations had a purity greater than 95%. The study's findings and limits: Cells expressing TCR highly could be over-represented by cDNA sequencing.

The sequence came from a woman aged 18-29 years in good health. Sequencing was carried out using central memory CD4+ T cells from blood.

The CDR3 sequence is CASSFRRGGGADTQYF. In nucleotides, the CDR3 is TGTGCCAGCAGCTTCCGCCGGGGCGGAGGGGCGGATACGCAGTATTTT. The chain uses TRBV7-2 and TRBJ2-3, with D possibly TRBD2 on 6 matching bases. Germline V gene data show CDR1 as SGHTA and CDR2 as FQGNSA. CDR3 length equals 16 residues. The V gene lost 3 bases and the J gene lost 6 bases, with 19 bases spanning the gap.